These 10 T cell receptor beta chains were sequenced from one sample in a study of CD8+ T cells in alopecia areata. In each case, RNA was isolated and then reverse transcribed into cDNA as the sequencing template. Using immunoSEQ multiplex PCR, the repertoire was profiled, and TCRdb retains in-frame clones only, with some absent. There are around 140,000 clones in the sample; 45% to 50% occur only once, and approximately 19% lies in the top ten. The sequencing used CD8+ T cells sorted from blood, collected at week 0. The source is a human donor with alopecia areata.

This clone has just a few counts. The chain is built from TRBV5-6 and TRBJ1-1, with D tentatively TRBD1 (5 bases). V lost 0 bases, J lost 6 bases, and 6 bases lay in between. Germline V gene data show CDR1 as SGHDT and CDR2 as YYEEEE. The CDR3 has 12 amino acids. The CDR3 is CASSLGGPEAFF. CDR3 coding DNA: TGTGCCAGCAGCTTGGGGGGACCTGAAGCTTTCTTT.

V is TRBV30 and J is TRBJ1-1; no reliable D call. Trimming left V 5 bases short and J 4 bases short, with 8 bases between. CDR3 length: 11 amino acids. Looked up from germline, CDR1 is GTSNPN and CDR2 is SVGIG (reference sequence). CDR3 region: CAWDVGTEAFF. The CDR3 nucleotides read TGTGCCTGGGACGTTGGCACTGAAGCTTTCTTT.

This chain uses TRBV29-1 with TRBJ1-1, with D maybe TRBD1 (5 bases). CDR3 length: 12 amino acids. Looked up from germline, CDR1 is SQVTM and CDR2 is ANQGSEA. Trimming shortened V by 0 bases and J by 11 bases, and 13 bases separated the two germline ends. In nucleotides, the CDR3 is TGCAGCGTTGAAGATAGGAGGGGCACGGCTTTCTTT. Its translation: CSVEDRRGTAFF.

The gene calls are TRBV29-1 and TRBJ2-7, with 7 bases matching TRBD1. V lost 7 bases and J lost 2; bases outside the gene matches: 14. The CDR3 sequence is 15 residues long. CDR1 SQVTM and CDR2 ANQGSEA come from the germline V gene. The CDR3 DNA reads as TGCAGCGCCGTAACCGGGACAGAAAATACCTACGAGCAGTACTTC. Protein: CSAVTGTENTYEQYF.

V usage is TRBV9 and J usage is TRBJ1-2; D is possibly TRBD1 (5 bases). The length of the CDR3 is 13 residues. Germline V gene data show CDR1 as SGDLS and CDR2 as YYNGEE. V lost 3 bases, J lost 8 bases, and 14 bases lay in between. The CDR3 sequence: CASSGSGLRGYTF. The CDR3 coding sequence is TGTGCCAGCAGCGGGTCAGGGTTAAGGGGCTACACCTTC.

The gene calls are TRBV7-2 and TRBJ1-6, with D unclear. The V and J ends lost 1 base and 6 bases respectively, with 13 bases between them. This CDR3 is 16 amino acids long. Germline V gives CDR1 SGHTA, CDR2 FQGNSA. CDR3 sequence reads: CASSLDRVGGNSPLHF. The CDR3 DNA sequence: TGTGCCAGCAGCTTAGACAGAGTCGGCGGTAATTCACCCCTCCACTTT.

The chain carries TRBV9 and TRBJ2-7, with D perhaps given as TRBD1 or TRBD2 (5 bases each). The CDR3 spans 15 residues. The germline V gene has CDR1 SGDLS and CDR2 YYNGEE. The ends were cut back, 4 bases at V and 3 bases at J, with 17 bases in the middle. In nucleotides, the CDR3 is TGTGCCAGCAGCCCTGTCGGGACGGCGATCTACGAGCAGTACTTC. The encoded protein is CASSPVGTAIYEQYF.

The gene calls are TRBV30 and TRBJ1-1, with D unclear. Germline lookup yields CDR1 GTSNPN and CDR2 SVGIG (reference sequence). The CDR3 is 13 amino acids. V shed 2 bases and J shed 6 bases, with 13 bases lying between them. The CDR3 DNA is TGTGCCTGGAGTAGGCCGGGGTCCTCTGAAGCTTTCTTT. Amino acids: CAWSRPGSSEAFF.

The V call is TRBV29-1, the J call TRBJ2-5; 9 bases map to TRBD1. V gave up 0 bases and J gave up 5 bases; unmatched junction bases: 7. Germline V gene data show CDR1 as SQVTM and CDR2 as ANQGSEA. The CDR3 length is 15 residues. The CDR3 DNA follows: TGCAGCGTTGAAGATCCTAACGACAGGGGGGAGACCCAGTACTTC. Protein sequence: CSVEDPNDRGETQYF.

V gene TRBV27 combines with J gene TRBJ1-1; D remains unclear. Trimming took off 6 bases at V and 1 base at J, with 12 bases between the two ends. Germline CDR1 MNHEY, CDR2 SMNVEV (reference sequence). The CDR3 is made up of 14 amino acids. DNA for the CDR3: TGTGCCAGCAGCGAGGACGGACGGAACACTGAAGCTTTCTTT. Amino acids: CASSEDGRNTEAFF.